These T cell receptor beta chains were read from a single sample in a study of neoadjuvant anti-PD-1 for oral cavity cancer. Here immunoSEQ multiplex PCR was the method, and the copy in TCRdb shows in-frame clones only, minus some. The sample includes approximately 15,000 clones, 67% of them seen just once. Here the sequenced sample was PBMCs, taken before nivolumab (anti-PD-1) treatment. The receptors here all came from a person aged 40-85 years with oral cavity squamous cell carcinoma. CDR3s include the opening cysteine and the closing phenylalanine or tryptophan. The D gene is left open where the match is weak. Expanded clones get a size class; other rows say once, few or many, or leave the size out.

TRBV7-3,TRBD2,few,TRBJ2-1,TGTGCCAGCAGCCCGGGACTAGCGGGTAACAATGAGCAGTTCTTC,CASSPGLAGNNEQFF
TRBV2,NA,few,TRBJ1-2,TGTGCCAGCCAGTCAGTTAACTATGGCTACACCTTC,CASQSVNYGYTF
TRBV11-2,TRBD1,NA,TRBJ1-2,TGTGCCAGCAGCGGGACAGGGTTATATGGCTACACCTTC,CASSGTGLYGYTF
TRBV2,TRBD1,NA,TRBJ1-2,TGTGCCAGCAGTGGGCTGACAGGGGGAGTCGGAGATGGCTACACCTTC,CASSGLTGGVGDGYTF
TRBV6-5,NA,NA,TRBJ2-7,TGTGCCAGCAGTTACAACTCCGGTGGGGAGCAGTACTTC,CASSYNSGGEQYF
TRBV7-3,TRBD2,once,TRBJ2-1,TGTGCCAGCAGCTTAACGGGGGAGGGCCCCGATGAGCAGTTCTTC,CASSLTGEGPDEQFF
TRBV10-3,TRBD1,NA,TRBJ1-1,TGTGCCATCGGGGGACAGAGTTTGAACACTGAAGCTTTCTTT,CAIGGQSLNTEAFF
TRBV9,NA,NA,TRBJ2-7,TGTGCCAGCAGCACGGGACTCCTTGGGTACGAGCAGTACTTC,CASSTGLLGYEQYF
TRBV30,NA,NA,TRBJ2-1,TGTGCCCTCAGCTCCTACAATGAGCAGTTCTTC,CALSSYNEQFF
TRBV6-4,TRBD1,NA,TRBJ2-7,TGTGCCAGCAGTGAAGACGGGACAGGGTCCTACGAGCAGTACTTC,CASSEDGTGSYEQYF
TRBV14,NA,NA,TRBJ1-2,TGTGCCAGCAGCCAAGCCCGGGCCGGACTACAAGGCTACACCTTC,CASSQARAGLQGYTF
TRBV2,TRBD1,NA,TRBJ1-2,TGTGCCAGCACCCAAGAGACAGGGATCTATGGCTACACCTTC,CASTQETGIYGYTF
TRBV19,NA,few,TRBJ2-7,TGTGCCACCGCCAGGGAAGGGGCCTACGAGCAGTACTTC,CATAREGAYEQYF
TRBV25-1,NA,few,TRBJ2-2,TGTGCCAGCAGTGATCCGGGACTTAACACCGGGGAGCTGTTTTTT,CASSDPGLNTGELFF
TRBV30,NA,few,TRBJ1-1,TGTGCCTGGAGTAGTGGTGCTGGTCCCATGAACACTGAAGCTTTCTTT,CAWSSGAGPMNTEAFF
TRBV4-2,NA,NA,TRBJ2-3,TGTGCCAGCAGCCAGGGCCCAGGGCGTACGCAGTATTTT,CASSQGPGRTQYF
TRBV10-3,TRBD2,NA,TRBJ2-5,TGTGCCATCATTCCCGGGACTAGCTTTTATCTCGGAGAGACCCAGTACTTC,CAIIPGTSFYLGETQYF
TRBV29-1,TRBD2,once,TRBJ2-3,TGCAGCGTTAACGGACTAGCGGGAGCAGATACGCAGTATTTT,CSVNGLAGADTQYF
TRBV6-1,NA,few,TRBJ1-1,TGTGCCAGCAGCAACGAGGTGAGAACTGAAGCTTTCTTT,CASSNEVRTEAFF
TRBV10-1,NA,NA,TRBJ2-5,TGCGCCAGCAGTAGGAACATCCAAGAGACCCAGTACTTC,CASSRNIQETQYF
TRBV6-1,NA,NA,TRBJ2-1,TGTGCCAGCAGTGAAAGGGCAGCGGACTACAATGAGCAGTTCTTC,CASSERAADYNEQFF
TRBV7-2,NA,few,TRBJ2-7,TGTGCCAGCAGCCCCGTTGCCTACGAGCAGTACTTC,CASSPVAYEQYF
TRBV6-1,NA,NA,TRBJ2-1,TGTGCCAGCAGTGATAGAGGGCAGTACAATGAGCAGTTCTTC,CASSDRGQYNEQFF
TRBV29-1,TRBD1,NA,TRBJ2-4,TGCAGCGTAGAGACAGGGGAAAACATTCAGTACTTC,CSVETGENIQYF
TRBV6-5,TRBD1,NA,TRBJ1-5,TGTGCCAGCAGTCCCCTGACAGGGACAAATCAGCCCCAGCATTTT,CASSPLTGTNQPQHF
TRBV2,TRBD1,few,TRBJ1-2,TGTGCTATAGACAGGGTCAATGGCTACACCTTC,CAIDRVNGYTF
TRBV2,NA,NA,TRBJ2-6,TGTGCCAGCAGTAGAGAACCTGGGGCCAACGTCCTGACTTTC,CASSREPGANVLTF
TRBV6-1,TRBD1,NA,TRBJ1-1,TGTGCCAGCGTACCCCGGGACAGGAACACTGAAGCTTTCTTT,CASVPRDRNTEAFF
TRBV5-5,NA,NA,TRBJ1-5,TGTGCCAGCAGCTTGGAGGCAGGGCCCACGTTGAATCAGCCCCAGCATTTT,CASSLEAGPTLNQPQHF
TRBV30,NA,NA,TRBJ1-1,TGTGCCTGGAGTCTCGCAGGGAACACTGAAGCTTTCTTT,CAWSLAGNTEAFF
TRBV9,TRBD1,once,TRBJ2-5,TGTGCCAGCAGCACCGGGACAGGGGGCGGGGAGACCCAGTACTTC,CASSTGTGGGETQYF
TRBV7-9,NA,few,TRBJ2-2,TGTGCCAGCAGCCCCTTTGTGCGGGCGTACACCGGGGAGCTGTTTTTT,CASSPFVRAYTGELFF
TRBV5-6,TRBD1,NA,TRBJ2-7,TGTGCCAGCAGCCAGGACAGGGACCACGAGCAGTACTTC,CASSQDRDHEQYF
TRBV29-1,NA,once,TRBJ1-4,TGCAGCGTTGTTGAGGGCGCAACTAATGAAAAACTGTTTTTT,CSVVEGATNEKLFF
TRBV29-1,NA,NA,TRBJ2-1,TGCAGCGTTGAAAGCGCAGGGGCCCCGGCTGAGCAGTTCTTC,CSVESAGAPAEQFF
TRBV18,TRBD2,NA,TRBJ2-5,TGTGCCAGCTCAGGGACTAGCGTGGACCAAGAGACCCAGTACTTC,CASSGTSVDQETQYF
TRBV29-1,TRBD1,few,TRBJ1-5,TGCAGCGTTGATATCGCGGGACAGGAGCATTTT,CSVDIAGQEHF
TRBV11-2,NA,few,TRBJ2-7,TGTGCCAGCAGCCTCACCCCCGCCTCATCCTTGGGCGGCGAGCAGTACTTC,CASSLTPASSLGGEQYF
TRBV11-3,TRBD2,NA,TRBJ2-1,TGTGCCAGCAGCCCCACGCTAGCGGGAGGCACCTACAATGAGCAGTTCTTC,CASSPTLAGGTYNEQFF
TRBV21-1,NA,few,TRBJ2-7,TGTGCCAGCAGCGAGGGGGCCCCCTACGAGCAGTACTTC,CASSEGAPYEQYF
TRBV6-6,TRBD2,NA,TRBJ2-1,TGTGCCAGCAGTTACTGGGGGGGGTACAATGAGCAGTTCTTC,CASSYWGGYNEQFF
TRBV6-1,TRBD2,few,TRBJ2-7,TGTGCCAGCAGTCGAGAGCGGGAGTCCTACGAGCAGTACTTC,CASSRERESYEQYF
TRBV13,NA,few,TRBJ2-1,TGTGCCAGCAGCGCTAACAGTTACAATGAGCAGTTCTTC,CASSANSYNEQFF
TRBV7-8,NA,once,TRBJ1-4,TGTGCCAGCAGCGCGCGCCAGGGGTTTAATGAAAAACTGTTTTTT,CASSARQGFNEKLFF
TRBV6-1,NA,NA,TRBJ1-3,TGTGCCAGCAGTGTAATGACAGCCCCAGGAAACACCATATATTTT,CASSVMTAPGNTIYF
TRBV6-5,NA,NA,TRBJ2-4,TGTGCCAGCATGGGGGTAGCCAAAAACATTCAGTACTTC,CASMGVAKNIQYF
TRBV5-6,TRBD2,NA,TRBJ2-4,TGTGCCAGCACCGAGACTAGCGGAGGGAACATTCAGTACTTC,CASTETSGGNIQYF
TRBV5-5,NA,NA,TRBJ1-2,TGTGCCAGCAGCACCCGCCAGGATGGCTACACCTTC,CASSTRQDGYTF
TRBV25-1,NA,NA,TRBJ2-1,TGTGCCAGCAGTGAATACGGGGAACTTCACAATGAGCAGTTCTTC,CASSEYGELHNEQFF
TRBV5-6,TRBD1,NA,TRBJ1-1,TGTGCCAGCAGCCCTTTACAGGGGGCGGGCACTGAAGCTTTCTTT,CASSPLQGAGTEAFF
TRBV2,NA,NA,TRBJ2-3,TGTGCCAGCAACCGTGCTCCGGGGACAGATACGCAGTATTTT,CASNRAPGTDTQYF
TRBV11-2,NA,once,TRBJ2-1,TGTGCCAGCAGCCCCCAAAACGAGCAGTTCTTC,CASSPQNEQFF
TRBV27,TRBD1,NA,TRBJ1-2,TGTGCCAGCAGCAAGGACAGGGAAGAGCATAATGGCTACACCTTC,CASSKDREEHNGYTF
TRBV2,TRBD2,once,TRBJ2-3,TGTGCCAGCACCCGAGTGACTAGCGGGAGTGGGGATACGCAGTATTTT,CASTRVTSGSGDTQYF
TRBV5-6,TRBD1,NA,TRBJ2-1,TGTGCCAGCAGCCTGGGACAGGTGTCCTACAATGAGCAGTTCTTC,CASSLGQVSYNEQFF